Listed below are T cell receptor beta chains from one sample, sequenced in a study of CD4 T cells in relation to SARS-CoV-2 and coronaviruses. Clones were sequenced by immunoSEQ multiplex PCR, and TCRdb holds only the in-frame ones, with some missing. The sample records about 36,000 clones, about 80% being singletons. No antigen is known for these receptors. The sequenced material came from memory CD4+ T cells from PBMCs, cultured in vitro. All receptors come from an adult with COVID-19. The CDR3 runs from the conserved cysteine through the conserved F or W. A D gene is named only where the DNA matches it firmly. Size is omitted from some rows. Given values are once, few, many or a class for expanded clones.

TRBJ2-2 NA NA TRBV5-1 TGCGCCAGCAGGGACGACAGGTACACCGGGGAGCTGTTTTTT CASRDDRYTGELFF
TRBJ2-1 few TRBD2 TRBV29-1 TGCAGCGTTACCCGTAGCGGGAGAAACAATGAGCAGTTCTTC CSVTRSGRNNEQFF
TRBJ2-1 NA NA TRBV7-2 TGTGCCAGCAGCTTAGGGGATTTGGTCAAGGTCGAGCAGTTCTTC CASSLGDLVKVEQFF
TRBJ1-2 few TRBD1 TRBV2 TGTGCCAGCAGAGCCTCGGGGACAGGGGCGAATGGCTACACCTTC CASRASGTGANGYTF
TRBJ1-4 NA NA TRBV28 TGTGCCAGCAGTTTAGGCAGTAATGAAAAACTGTTTTTT CASSLGSNEKLFF
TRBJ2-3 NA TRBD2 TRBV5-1 TGCGCCAGCAGTCAAAGCGGGATGGATACGCAGTATTTT CASSQSGMDTQYF
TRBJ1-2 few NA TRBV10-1 TGCGCCAGCGTTGCGCAGGGGAACTATGGCTACACCTTC CASVAQGNYGYTF
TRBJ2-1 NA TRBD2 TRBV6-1 TGTGCCAGCAGTGAAGCCAGCGGGAGGGCCTACAATGAGCAGTTCTTC CASSEASGRAYNEQFF
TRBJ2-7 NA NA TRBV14 TGTGCCAGCAGCCAAGATATGTGGCCCCCCCGCTACGAGCAGTACTTC CASSQDMWPPRYEQYF
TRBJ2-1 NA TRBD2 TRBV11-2 TGTGCCAGCAGCTTAGAACGACTAGCGGTCTACAATGAGCAGTTCTTC CASSLERLAVYNEQFF
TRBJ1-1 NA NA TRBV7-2 TGTGCCAGCAGCTTAGCCAGGTCGCAAAACAGGAACACTGAAGCTTTCTTT CASSLARSQNRNTEAFF
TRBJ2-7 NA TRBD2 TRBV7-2 TGTGCCAGCAGCTTAGTTGCTAGCGGTGGGTACGAGCAGTACTTC CASSLVASGGYEQYF
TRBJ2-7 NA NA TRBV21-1 TGTGCCAGCAGCAGACGACTAGCGGGAGGCTACGAGCAGTACTTC CASSRRLAGGYEQYF
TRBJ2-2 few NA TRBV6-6 TGTGCCAGCGGAGCTGCGAACACCGGGGAGCTGTTTTTT CASGAANTGELFF
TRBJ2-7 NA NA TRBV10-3 TGTGCCATCAGTGACACAGGGCCCTCCTACGAGCAGTACTTC CAISDTGPSYEQYF
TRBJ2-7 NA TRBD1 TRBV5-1 TGCGCCAGCAGCGAACAACCGGGACAGCACTACGAGCAGTACTTC CASSEQPGQHYEQYF
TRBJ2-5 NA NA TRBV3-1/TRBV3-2 TGTGCCAGCAGCAACCAAGAGACCCAGTACTTC CASSNQETQYF
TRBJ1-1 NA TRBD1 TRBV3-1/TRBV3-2 TGTGCCAGCAAAACCGGGACAGGGAGCACTGAAGCTTTCTTT CASKTGTGSTEAFF
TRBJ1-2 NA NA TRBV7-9 TGTGCCAGCAGCCCTTACACGGGGACTCATGGCTACACCTTC CASSPYTGTHGYTF
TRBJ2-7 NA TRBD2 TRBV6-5 TGTGCCAGCAGCGGGACTAGGATAACTTACGAGCAGTACTTC CASSGTRITYEQYF
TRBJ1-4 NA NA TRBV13 TGTGCCAGCAGCCCCCGGTCGTCCGAAAAACTGTTTTTT CASSPRSSEKLFF
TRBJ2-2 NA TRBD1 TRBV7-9 TGTGCCAGCAGCCCCCGGGACAGAACCACCGGGGAGCTGTTTTTT CASSPRDRTTGELFF
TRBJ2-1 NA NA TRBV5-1 TGCGCCAGCAGCGGGACTTCTGTCTCCTACAATGAGCAGTTCTTC CASSGTSVSYNEQFF
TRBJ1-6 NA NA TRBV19 TGTGCCAGTAGTGATCGACAGGCCTTGAATTCACCCCTCCACTTT CASSDRQALNSPLHF
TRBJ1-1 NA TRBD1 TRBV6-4 TGTGCCAGCAGGGCGGACAGGGCGAACACTGAAGCTTTCTTT CASRADRANTEAFF
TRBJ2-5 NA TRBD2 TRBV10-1 TGCGCCAGCGCTCCGGGACTAGCGGCACAAGAGACCCAGTACTTC CASAPGLAAQETQYF
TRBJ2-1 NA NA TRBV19 TGTGCCAGTAGTACCCCGGGGCGTAGAAGCTATGAGCAGTTCTTC CASSTPGRRSYEQFF
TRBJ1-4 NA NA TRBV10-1 TGCGCCAGCAGTGCGGGACTTAATGAAAAACTGTTTTTT CASSAGLNEKLFF
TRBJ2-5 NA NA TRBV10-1 TGCGCCAGCAGTGCGGCGTTAGGGGCCCAAGAGACCCAGTACTTC CASSAALGAQETQYF
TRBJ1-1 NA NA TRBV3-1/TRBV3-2 TGTGCCAGCAGCCGCGACGTGTCGGAAGCTTTCTTT CASSRDVSEAFF
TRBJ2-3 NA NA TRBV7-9 TGTGCCAGCAGCTTAGCTGGTTTCAGTGGGACAGATACGCAGTATTTT CASSLAGFSGTDTQYF
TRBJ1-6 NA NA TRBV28 TGTGCCAGCCTAAGAACAGCTTCTTATTCACCCCTCCACTTT CASLRTASYSPLHF
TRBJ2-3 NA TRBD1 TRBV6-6 TGTGCCAGCAGTAACACAGGGGTTGCAGATACGCAGTATTTT CASSNTGVADTQYF
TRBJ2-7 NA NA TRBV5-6 TGTGCCAGCAGCTTGCGCGGTCACCTTAAATACTACGAGCAGTACTTC CASSLRGHLKYYEQYF
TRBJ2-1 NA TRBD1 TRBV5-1 TGCGCCAGCAGCTCGGGCGCACCGGGACAGAGAAGTGAGCAGTTCTTC CASSSGAPGQRSEQFF
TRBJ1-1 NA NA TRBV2 TGTGCCAGCATAGGACAGCCTCAGAACACTGAAGCTTTCTTT CASIGQPQNTEAFF
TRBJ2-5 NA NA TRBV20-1 TGCAGTGCTAGGGAGGAGGAGACCCAGTACTTC CSAREEETQYF
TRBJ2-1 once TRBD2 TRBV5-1 TGCGCCAGCAGCTTGGGGGACTACCCCTCCTACAATGAGCAGTTCTTC CASSLGDYPSYNEQFF
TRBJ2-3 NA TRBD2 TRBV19 TGTGCCAGTAGTACACCCTCTAGCGGGAGAACAGATACGCAGTATTTT CASSTPSSGRTDTQYF
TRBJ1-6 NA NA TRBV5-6 TGTGCCAGCAGTTCTGCAGGGGTTCGGAATTCACCCCTCCACTTT CASSSAGVRNSPLHF
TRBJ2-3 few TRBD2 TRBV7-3 TGTGCCAGCAGCTCACTAGCGTCAGATACGCAGTATTTT CASSSLASDTQYF
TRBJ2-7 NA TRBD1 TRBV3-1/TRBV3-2 TGTGCCAGCAGCCAAGGGTCAGGGGGCTCCTACGAGCAGTACTTC CASSQGSGGSYEQYF
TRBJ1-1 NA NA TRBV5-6 TGTGCCAGCAGCTTGGGACATATGAACACTGAAGCTTTCTTT CASSLGHMNTEAFF
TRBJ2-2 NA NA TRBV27 NA CASSSSGVTGELFF
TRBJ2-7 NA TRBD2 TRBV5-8 TGTGCCAGCAGCTTGGTGGGACTAGCTTACGAGCAGTACTTC CASSLVGLAYEQYF
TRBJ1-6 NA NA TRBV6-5 TGTGCCAGCAGTTTAGACTCTTCAGCGATTTCACCCCTCCACTTT CASSLDSSAISPLHF
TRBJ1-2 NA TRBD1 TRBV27 TGTGCCAGCAGTGGACAGGGGGCGGGCTATGGCTACACCTTC CASSGQGAGYGYTF
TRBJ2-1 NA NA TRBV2 TGTGCCAGCAGGTCGACGACTAGTTACAATGAGCAGTTCTTC CASRSTTSYNEQFF
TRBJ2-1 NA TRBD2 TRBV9 TGTGCCAGCAGCGTCGGACTAGCAATTGGGAATGAGCAGTTCTTC CASSVGLAIGNEQFF
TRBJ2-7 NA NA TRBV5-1 TGCGCCAGCAGACGAGGGGGGACCTACGAGCAGTACTTC CASRRGGTYEQYF